The 3 T cell receptor beta chains below all came from one sample that was sequenced in a study of blood T cell repertoires in COVID-19. Generated by immunoSEQ multiplex PCR, the TCRdb table keeps only in-frame clones and is missing some. The table shows fewer than 350,000 clones, with about 87% occurring only once. Source material: peripheral blood. These receptors were taken from a man younger than 40 with COVID-19, enrolled during active disease.

The chain recombines TRBV5-1 with TRBJ2-5; TRBD2 matches at 14 bases. V was pared by 4 bases and J by 5 bases, with 13 bases of the junction left unmatched. Germline V gene sequence: CDR1 SGHRS, CDR2 YFSETQ. The CDR3 loop spans 18 amino acids. The CDR3 region has the DNA TGCGCCAGCAGCCGATCCACCGGGACTAGCGGGGGAGGGGAGACCCAGTACTTC. Protein sequence: CASSRSTGTSGGGETQYF.

This clone was recorded once. The chain recombines TRBV27 with TRBJ1-3; D is ambiguous. V lost 1 base and J 0 bases, leaving 7 bases between the germline ends. The CDR3 length is 15 residues. In germline, CDR1 is MNHEY, CDR2 SMNVEV (reference sequence). CDR3 sequence: CASSLYSSSGNTIYF. The CDR3 nucleotides are TGTGCCAGCAGTTTATACAGCAGCTCTGGAAACACCATATATTTT.

V is TRBV5-1 and J is TRBJ2-1; 11 bases line up with TRBD2. Trimming at V came to 4 bases and at J to 3 bases, leaving 6 bases not matched to a gene. The CDR3 spans 16 residues. Germline V CDR1 and CDR2: SGHRS, YFSETQ. The CDR3 DNA reads as TGCGCCAGCAGCATCTCCGGGACTAGCGGCTACAATGAGCAGTTCTTC. It codes for CASSISGTSGYNEQFF.